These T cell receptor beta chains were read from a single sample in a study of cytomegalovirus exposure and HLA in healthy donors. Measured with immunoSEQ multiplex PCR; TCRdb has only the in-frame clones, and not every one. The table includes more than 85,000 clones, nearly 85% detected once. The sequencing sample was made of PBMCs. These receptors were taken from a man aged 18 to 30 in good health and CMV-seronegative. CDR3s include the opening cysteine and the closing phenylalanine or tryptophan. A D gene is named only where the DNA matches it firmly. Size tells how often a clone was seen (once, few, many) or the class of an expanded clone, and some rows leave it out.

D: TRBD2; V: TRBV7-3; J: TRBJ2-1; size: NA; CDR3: CASSLTRLAAYNEQFF; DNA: TGTGCCAGCAGCTTAACAAGACTAGCGGCCTACAATGAGCAGTTCTTC
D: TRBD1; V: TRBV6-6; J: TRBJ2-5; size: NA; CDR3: CASSTEDRGKETQYF; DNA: TGTGCCAGCAGTACAGAGGACAGGGGAAAGGAGACCCAGTACTTC
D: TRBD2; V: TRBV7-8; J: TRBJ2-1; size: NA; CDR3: CASSFSGRMNEQFF; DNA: TGTGCCAGCAGCTTTAGCGGGAGGATGAATGAGCAGTTCTTC
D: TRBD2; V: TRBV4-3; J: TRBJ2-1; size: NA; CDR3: CASSQGRLAGVDNEQFF; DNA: TGCGCCAGCAGCCAAGGGAGGCTAGCGGGAGTGGACAATGAGCAGTTCTTC
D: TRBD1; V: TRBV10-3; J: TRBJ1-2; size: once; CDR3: CAISEEGAANYGYTF; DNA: TGTGCCATCAGTGAAGAGGGGGCGGCTAACTATGGCTACACCTTC
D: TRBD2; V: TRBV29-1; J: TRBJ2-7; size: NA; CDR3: CSAAGLAEPYEQYF; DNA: TGCAGCGCTGCCGGACTAGCGGAACCTTACGAGCAGTACTTC
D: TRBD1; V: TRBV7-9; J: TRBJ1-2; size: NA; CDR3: CASSSTTGSNYGYTF; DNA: TGTGCCAGCAGTTCCACGACAGGGAGCAACTATGGCTACACCTTC
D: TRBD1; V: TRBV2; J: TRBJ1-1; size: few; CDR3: CASSEGQGQYLPEAFF; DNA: TGTGCCAGCAGTGAAGGACAGGGGCAATACCTTCCTGAAGCTTTCTTT
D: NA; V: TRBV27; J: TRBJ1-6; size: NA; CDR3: CASRQVEFYNSPLHF; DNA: TGTGCCAGCCGACAAGTGGAATTCTATAATTCACCCCTCCACTTT
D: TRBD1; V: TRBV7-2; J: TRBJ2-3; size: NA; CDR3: CASSSEVGTGFLTDTQYF; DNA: TGTGCCAGCAGCTCGGAAGTCGGGACAGGGTTCCTCACAGATACGCAGTATTTT
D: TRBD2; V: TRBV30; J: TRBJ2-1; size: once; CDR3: CAWSVRGLAGYNEQFF; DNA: TGTGCCTGGAGTGTAAGGGGACTAGCGGGATACAATGAGCAGTTCTTC
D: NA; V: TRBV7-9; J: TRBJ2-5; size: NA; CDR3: CASSLGSGIQETQYF; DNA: TGTGCCAGCAGCTTGGGATCAGGGATCCAAGAGACCCAGTACTTC
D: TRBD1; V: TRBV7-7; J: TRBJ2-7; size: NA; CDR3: CASSSTGGHEQYF; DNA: TGTGCCAGCAGCAGTACAGGGGGCCACGAGCAGTACTTC
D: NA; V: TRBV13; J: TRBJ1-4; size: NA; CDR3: CASQREGANEKLFF; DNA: TGTGCCAGCCAGAGGGAAGGAGCTAATGAAAAACTGTTTTTT
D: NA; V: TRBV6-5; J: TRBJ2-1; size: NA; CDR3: CASRLLEEQFF; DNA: TGTGCCAGCAGACTCCTAGAGGAGCAGTTCTTC
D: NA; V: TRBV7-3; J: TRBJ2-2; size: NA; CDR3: CASSLNTGELFF; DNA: TGTGCCAGCAGCCTCAACACCGGGGAGCTGTTTTTT
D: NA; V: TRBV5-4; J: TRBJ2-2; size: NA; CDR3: CASSLESGNTGELFF; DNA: TGTGCCAGCAGCTTGGAGTCGGGGAACACCGGGGAGCTGTTTTTT
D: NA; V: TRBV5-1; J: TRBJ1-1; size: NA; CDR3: CASSLNNAMNTEAFF; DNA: TGCGCCAGTAGCCTAAATAACGCGATGAACACTGAAGCTTTCTTT
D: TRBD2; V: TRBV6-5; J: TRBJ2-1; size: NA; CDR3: CATGLAGGDEQFF; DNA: TGTGCCACCGGACTAGCGGGAGGGGATGAGCAGTTCTTC
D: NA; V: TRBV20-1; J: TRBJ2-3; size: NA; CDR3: CSARQVDTQYF; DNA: TGCAGTGCTAGACAGGTGGATACGCAGTATTTT
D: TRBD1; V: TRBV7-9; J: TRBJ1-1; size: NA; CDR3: CASSRLQGMNTEAFF; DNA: TGTGCCAGCAGCCGCTTACAGGGGATGAACACTGAAGCTTTCTTT
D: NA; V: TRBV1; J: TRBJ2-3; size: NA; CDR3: CTSVRAGGTDTQYF; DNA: TGCACCAGCGTGAGGGCGGGGGGCACAGATACGCAGTATTTT
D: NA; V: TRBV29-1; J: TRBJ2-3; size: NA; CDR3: CSVNIAVSTDTQYF; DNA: TGCAGCGTCAATATAGCGGTTAGCACAGATACGCAGTATTTT
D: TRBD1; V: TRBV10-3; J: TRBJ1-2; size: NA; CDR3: CAISDPSGTGYGYTF; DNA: TGTGCCATCAGTGACCCCTCCGGGACAGGCTATGGCTACACCTTC
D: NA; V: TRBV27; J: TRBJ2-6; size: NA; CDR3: CASSFMRGGVGANVLTF; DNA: TGTGCCAGCAGTTTCATGAGGGGCGGGGTTGGGGCCAACGTCCTGACTTTC
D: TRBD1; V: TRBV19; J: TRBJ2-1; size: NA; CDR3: CAISPRDRYNEQFF; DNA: TGTGCCATCTCCCCCCGGGACAGATACAATGAGCAGTTCTTC
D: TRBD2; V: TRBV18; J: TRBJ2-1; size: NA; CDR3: CASSPGGGRAYNEQFF; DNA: TGTGCCAGCTCACCAGGAGGCGGGAGGGCCTACAATGAGCAGTTCTTC
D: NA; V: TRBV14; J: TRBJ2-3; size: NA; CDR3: CASSLATVRADTDTQYF; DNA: TGTGCCAGCAGCTTAGCGACGGTTAGAGCGGACACAGATACGCAGTATTTT
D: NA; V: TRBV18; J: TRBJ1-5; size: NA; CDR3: CASSPPNGGGPQHF; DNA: TGTGCCAGCTCACCACCCAACGGGGGGGGGCCCCAGCATTTT
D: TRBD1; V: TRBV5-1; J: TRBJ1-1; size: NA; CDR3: CASSDRGQRNTEAFF; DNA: TGCGCCAGCTCCGACAGGGGGCAGCGGAACACTGAAGCTTTCTTT
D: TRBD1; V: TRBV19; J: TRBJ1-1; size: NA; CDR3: CASSPNGRQGARTEAFF; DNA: TGTGCCAGTAGCCCAAATGGGCGACAGGGGGCAAGAACTGAAGCTTTCTTT
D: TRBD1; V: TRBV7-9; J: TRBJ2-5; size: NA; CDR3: CASSLAGTGGLATQYF; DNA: TGTGCCAGCAGCTTAGCTGGGACAGGGGGGCTGGCGACCCAGTACTTC
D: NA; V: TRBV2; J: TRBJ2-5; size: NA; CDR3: CASNRRGETQYF; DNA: TGTGCCAGCAACCGGAGGGGAGAGACCCAGTACTTC
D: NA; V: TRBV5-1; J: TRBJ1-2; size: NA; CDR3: CASSPGGQYGYTF; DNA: TGCGCCAGCAGCCCCGGGGGTCAATATGGCTACACCTTC
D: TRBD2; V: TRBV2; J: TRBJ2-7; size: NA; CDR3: CASSLAGTVYEQYF; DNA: TGTGCCAGCAGTTTAGCGGGAACGGTTTACGAGCAGTACTTC
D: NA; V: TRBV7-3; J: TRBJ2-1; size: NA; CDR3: CASSPAANNEQFF; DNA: TGTGCCAGCAGCCCCGCGGCAAACAATGAGCAGTTCTTC
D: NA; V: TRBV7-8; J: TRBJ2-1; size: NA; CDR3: CASSLAQRRGYNEQFF; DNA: TGTGCCAGCAGCTTAGCGCAACGGCGGGGCTACAATGAGCAGTTCTTC
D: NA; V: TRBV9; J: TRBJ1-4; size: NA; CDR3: CASSPRTDPEKLFF; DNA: TGTGCCAGCAGCCCTCGGACAGATCCAGAAAAACTGTTTTTT
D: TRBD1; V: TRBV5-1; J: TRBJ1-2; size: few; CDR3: CASSLAQGAQGNYGYTF; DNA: TGCGCCAGCAGCTTGGCACAGGGGGCGCAGGGTAACTATGGCTACACCTTC
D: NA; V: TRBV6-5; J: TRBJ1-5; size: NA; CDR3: CAIRATENSNQPQHF; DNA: TGTGCCATTCGAGCGACGGAAAATAGCAATCAGCCCCAGCATTTT
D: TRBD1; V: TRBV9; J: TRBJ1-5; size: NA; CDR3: CASSGEGQANQPQHF; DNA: TGTGCCAGCAGCGGAGAGGGACAGGCCAATCAGCCCCAGCATTTT
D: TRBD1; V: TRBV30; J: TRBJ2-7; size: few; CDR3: CAWSGQGYEQYF; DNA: TGTGCCTGGAGTGGACAGGGCTACGAGCAGTACTTC
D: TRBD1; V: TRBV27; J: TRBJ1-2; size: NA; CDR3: CASTSDRVRYGYTF; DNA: TGTGCCAGCACTTCGGACAGGGTGCGGTATGGCTACACCTTC
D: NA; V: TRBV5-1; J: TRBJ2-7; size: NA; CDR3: CASREEYEQYF; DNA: TGCGCCAGCAGAGAAGAGTACGAGCAGTACTTC
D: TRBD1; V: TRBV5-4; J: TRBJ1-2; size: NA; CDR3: CASSDARDRVNYGYTF; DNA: TGTGCCAGCAGCGACGCCCGGGACAGAGTTAACTATGGCTACACCTTC
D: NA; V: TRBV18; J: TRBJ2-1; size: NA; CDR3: CASSPQHEQFF; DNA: TGTGCCAGCTCACCACAGCACGAGCAGTTCTTC
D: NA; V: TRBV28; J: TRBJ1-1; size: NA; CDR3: CASSSYTNTEAFF; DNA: TGTGCCAGCAGTTCGTACACGAACACTGAAGCTTTCTTT
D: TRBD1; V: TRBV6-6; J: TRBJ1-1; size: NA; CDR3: CASSSPQGADVAFF; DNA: TGTGCCAGCAGTTCACCACAGGGGGCGGACGTAGCTTTCTTT
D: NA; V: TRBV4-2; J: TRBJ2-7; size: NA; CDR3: CASSQGAGSYEQYF; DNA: TGTGCCAGCAGCCAAGGGGCAGGCTCCTACGAGCAGTACTTC
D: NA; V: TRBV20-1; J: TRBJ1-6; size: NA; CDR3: CSVLENSPLHF; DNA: TGCAGTGTGTTGGAGAATTCACCCCTCCACTTT
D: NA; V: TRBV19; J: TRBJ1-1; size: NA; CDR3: CASGPGTSGLNTEAFF; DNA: TGTGCCAGCGGGCCAGGAACCTCAGGGCTGAACACTGAAGCTTTCTTT
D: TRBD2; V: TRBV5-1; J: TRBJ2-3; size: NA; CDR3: CASSRLAGGDTQYF; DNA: TGCGCCAGCAGCCGACTAGCGGGAGGGGATACGCAGTATTTT
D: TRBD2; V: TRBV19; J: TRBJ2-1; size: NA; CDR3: CASSVLAGSYNEQFF; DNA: TGTGCCAGTAGTGTTCTAGCGGGGTCCTACAATGAGCAGTTCTTC
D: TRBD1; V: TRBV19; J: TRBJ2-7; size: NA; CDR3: CASSITGQGPYEQYF; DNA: TGTGCCAGTAGTATAACGGGACAGGGCCCGTACGAGCAGTACTTC
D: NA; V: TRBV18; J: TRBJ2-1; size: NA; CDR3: CASSPTLPSAGWTYNEQFF; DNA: TGTGCCAGCTCACCAACGCTACCCTCGGCAGGGTGGACCTACAATGAGCAGTTCTTC